Presented here are 6 T cell receptor beta chains from one specimen sequenced in a study of OX40 agonist ivuxolimab in advanced cancers. Method: immunoSEQ multiplex PCR; TCRdb's copy keeps in-frame clones and lacks some. This sample carries around 46,000 clones, around 89% of them seen once, and the ten largest clones take approximately 10%. This specimen consisted of CD4+ or CD8+ T cells sorted from blood, obtained in a trial of the OX40 agonist ivuxolimab. The receptors come from an adult with an advanced solid tumor such as melanoma, head and neck, liver or kidney cancer.

The chain joins TRBV19 to TRBJ1-2; 10 bases match TRBD1. V gave up 7 bases and J gave up 0 bases; unmatched junction bases: 11. CDR3 length: 17 residues. The germline gives CDR1 LNHDA, CDR2 SQIVND (reference sequence). The CDR3 DNA sequence: TGTGCCAGTACCATAATCCGACAGGGGGCGGCTAACTATGGCTACACCTTC. Its translation: CASTIIRQGAANYGYTF. Combining the CDR3 with reference TRBV19 and TRBJ1-2 gives the whole variable domain DGGITQSPKYLFRKEGQNVTLSCEQNLNHDAMYWYRQDPGQGLRLIYYSQIVNDFQKGDIAEGYSVSREKKESFPLTVTSAQKNPTAFYLCASTIIRQGAANYGYTFGSGTRLTVV.

V is TRBV11-2 and J is TRBJ1-2; a possible D gene is TRBD1 (6 bases). From germline, CDR1 is SGHAT and CDR2 FQNNGV. V gave up 5 bases and J gave up 3 bases, with 22 bases separating them. The CDR3 spans 17 residues. The CDR3 here is CASSPTPRDTMYYGYTF. CDR3 nucleotide sequence: TGTGCCAGCAGCCCCACCCCCCGGGACACGATGTACTATGGCTACACCTTC.

As concerns this clone: Sequence at one end of the junction differs from germline and may be a read error. V gene TRBV10-3 combines with J gene TRBJ1-1; D gene ambiguous. Germline CDR1 ENHRY, CDR2 SYGVKD. CDR3 length: 11 residues. The CDR3 nucleotides are TGTGCCATCGGTGAGGCGGCTGAAGCTTTCTTT. As protein: CAIGEAAEAFF.

This rearrangement joins TRBV29-1 to TRBJ2-1; TRBD2 agrees at 9 bases. Germline lookup yields CDR1 SQVTM and CDR2 ANQGSEA. The CDR3 is made up of 14 amino acids. Losses at the gene ends were 3 bases for V and 2 bases for J; bases not matched to a gene: 2. In nucleotides, the CDR3 is TGCAGCGTTGATGGGACTAGCCCCTACAATGAGCAGTTCTTC. The encoded protein is CSVDGTSPYNEQFF.

This clone was observed a single time. The chain combines TRBV14 with TRBJ2-1, with D perhaps being TRBD1 or TRBD2 (5 bases each). Germline-derived CDR1 and CDR2 are SGHDN and FVKESK. The germline V and J ends were trimmed by 5 bases and 7 bases, with 18 bases remaining between them. The CDR3 runs 15 residues. The CDR3 region is CASSYAGALGNEQFF. The CDR3 coding sequence is TGTGCCAGCAGCTATGCCGGGGCCCTAGGGAATGAGCAGTTCTTC.

V usage is TRBV6-1 and J usage is TRBJ1-5, with 10 bases identical to TRBD1. The CDR3 is made up of 15 amino acids. Germline V gives CDR1 MNHNS, CDR2 SASEGT. V lost 8 bases and J lost 4; bases outside the gene matches: 8. The CDR3 coding sequence is TGTGCCAGCCCCGACAGGGGGCGTCTGAATCAGCCCCAGCATTTT. Encoded protein: CASPDRGRLNQPQHF.